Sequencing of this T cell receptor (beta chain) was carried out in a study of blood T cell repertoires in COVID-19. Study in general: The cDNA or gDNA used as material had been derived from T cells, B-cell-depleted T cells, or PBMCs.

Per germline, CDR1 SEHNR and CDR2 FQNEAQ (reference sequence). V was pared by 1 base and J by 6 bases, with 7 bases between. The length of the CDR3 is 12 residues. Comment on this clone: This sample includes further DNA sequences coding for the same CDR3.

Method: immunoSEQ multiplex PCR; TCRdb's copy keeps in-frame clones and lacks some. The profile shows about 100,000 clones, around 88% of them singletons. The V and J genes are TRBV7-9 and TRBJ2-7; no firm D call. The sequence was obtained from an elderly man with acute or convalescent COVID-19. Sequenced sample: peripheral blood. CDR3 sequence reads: CASSLVSSEQYF. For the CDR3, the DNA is TGTGCCAGCAGCTTAGTCTCCAGCGAGCAGTACTTC.